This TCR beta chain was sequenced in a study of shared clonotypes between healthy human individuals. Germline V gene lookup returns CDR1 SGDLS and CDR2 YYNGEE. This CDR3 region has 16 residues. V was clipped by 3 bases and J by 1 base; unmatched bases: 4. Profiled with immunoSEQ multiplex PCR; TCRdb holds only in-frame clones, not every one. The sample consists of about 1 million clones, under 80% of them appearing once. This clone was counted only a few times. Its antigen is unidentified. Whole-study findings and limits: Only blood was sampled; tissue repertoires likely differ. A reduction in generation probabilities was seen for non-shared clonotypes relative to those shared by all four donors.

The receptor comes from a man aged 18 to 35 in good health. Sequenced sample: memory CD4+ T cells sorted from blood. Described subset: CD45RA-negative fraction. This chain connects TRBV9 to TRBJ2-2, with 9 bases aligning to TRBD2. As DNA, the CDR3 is TGTGCCAGCAGCGCTCTAGCGGGACTGAACACCGGGGAGCTGTTTTTT. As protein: CASSALAGLNTGELFF.